What follows is one T cell receptor beta chain and its context. Its antigen is undetermined. The sample is drawn from a study of shared clonotypes between healthy human individuals. Some clones are missing from TCRdb's copy, which holds only in-frame ones; the method was immunoSEQ multiplex PCR. In the table there are roughly 2,300,000 clones, just under 95% of which are singletons. Germline V lookup: CDR1 LGHNA, CDR2 YSLEER. CDR3 length: 13 amino acids. Trimming took 2 bases from V and 2 from J, leaving 4 bases between them. The study, taken as a whole, reports: Some clonotypes were shared by all four sorted-subset donors, while others were not shared. The non-shared ones had lower generation probabilities than the shared ones.

The sample consisted of naive CD4+ T cells from PBMCs. Subset given: CD45RA+ positively selected. This chain joins TRBV4-3 and TRBJ1-3, with no clear D. The receptor was derived from a man between 18 and 35 years old in good health. Some clones in this sample may be carry-over from other donors' samples. CDR3 amino acids: CASSQNPGNTIYF. The CDR3 nucleotides are TGCGCCAGCAGCCAAAATCCTGGAAACACCATATATTTT.